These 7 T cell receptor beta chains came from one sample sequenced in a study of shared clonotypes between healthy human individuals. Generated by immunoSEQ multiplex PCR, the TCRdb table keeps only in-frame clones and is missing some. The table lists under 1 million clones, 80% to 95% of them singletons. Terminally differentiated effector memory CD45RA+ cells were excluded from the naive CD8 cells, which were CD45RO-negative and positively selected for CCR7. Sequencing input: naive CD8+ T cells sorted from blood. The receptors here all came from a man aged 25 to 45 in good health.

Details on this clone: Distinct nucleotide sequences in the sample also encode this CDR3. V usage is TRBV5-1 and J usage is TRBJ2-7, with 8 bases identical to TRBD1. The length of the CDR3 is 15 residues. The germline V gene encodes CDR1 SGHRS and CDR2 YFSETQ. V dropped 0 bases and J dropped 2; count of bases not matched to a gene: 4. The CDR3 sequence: CASSLGQGLPYEQYF. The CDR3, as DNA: TGCGCCAGCAGCTTGGGACAGGGGCTCCCCTACGAGCAGTACTTC.

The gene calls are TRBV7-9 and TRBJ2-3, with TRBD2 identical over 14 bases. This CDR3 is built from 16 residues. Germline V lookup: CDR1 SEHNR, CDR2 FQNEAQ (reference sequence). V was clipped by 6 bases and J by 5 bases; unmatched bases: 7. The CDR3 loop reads CASSSGLAGVGDTQYF. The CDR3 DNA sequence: TGTGCCAGCAGTTCGGGACTAGCGGGAGTTGGAGATACGCAGTATTTT.

The CDR3 bases are TGTGCCAGCAGTGAACCCCGACTCAGCCGGGATGAGCAGTTCTTC. Protein sequence: CASSEPRLSRDEQFF. The chain uses TRBV6-1 and TRBJ2-1; no clear D. CDR3 size: 15 residues. CDR1 MNHNS and CDR2 SASEGT come from the germline V gene. V was trimmed by 2 bases and J by 8 bases, leaving 16 bases between them.

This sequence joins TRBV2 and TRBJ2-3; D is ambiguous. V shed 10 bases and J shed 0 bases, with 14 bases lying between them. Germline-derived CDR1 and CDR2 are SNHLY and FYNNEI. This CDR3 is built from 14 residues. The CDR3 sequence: CATETLRSTDTQYF. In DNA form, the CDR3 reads TGTGCCACCGAGACTTTAAGGAGCACAGATACGCAGTATTTT.

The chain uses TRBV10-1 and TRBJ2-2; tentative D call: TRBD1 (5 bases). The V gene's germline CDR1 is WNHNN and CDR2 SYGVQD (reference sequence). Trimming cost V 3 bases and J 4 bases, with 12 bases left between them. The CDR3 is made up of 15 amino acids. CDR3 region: CASSEAGLGTGELFF. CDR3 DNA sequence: TGCGCCAGCAGTGAAGCAGGGTTGGGCACCGGGGAGCTGTTTTTT.

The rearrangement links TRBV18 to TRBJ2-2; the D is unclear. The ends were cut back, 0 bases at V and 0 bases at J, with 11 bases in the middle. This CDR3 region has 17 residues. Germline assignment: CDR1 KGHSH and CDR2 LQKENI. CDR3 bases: TGTGCCAGCTCACCACCCCCCCGGCTAGCGAACACCGGGGAGCTGTTTTTT. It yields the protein CASSPPPRLANTGELFF.

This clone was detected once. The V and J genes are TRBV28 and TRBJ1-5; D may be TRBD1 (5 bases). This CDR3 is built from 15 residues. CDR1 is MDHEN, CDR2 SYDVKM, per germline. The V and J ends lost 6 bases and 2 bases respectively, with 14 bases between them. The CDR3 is CASSKTWGGNQPQHF. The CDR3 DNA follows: TGTGCCAGCAGCAAAACGTGGGGGGGCAATCAGCCCCAGCATTTT.